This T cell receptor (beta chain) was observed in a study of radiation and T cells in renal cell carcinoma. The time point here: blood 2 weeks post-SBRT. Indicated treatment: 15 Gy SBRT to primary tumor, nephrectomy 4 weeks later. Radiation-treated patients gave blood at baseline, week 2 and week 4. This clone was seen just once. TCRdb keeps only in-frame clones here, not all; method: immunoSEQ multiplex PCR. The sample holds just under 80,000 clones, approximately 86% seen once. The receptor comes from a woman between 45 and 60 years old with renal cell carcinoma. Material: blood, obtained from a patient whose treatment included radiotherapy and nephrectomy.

The CDR3 spells CASSFGGNTGELFF. The CDR3 bases are TGTGCCAGCAGCTTCGGGGGTAACACCGGGGAGCTGTTTTTT. The J gene is TRBJ2-2, the V gene TRBV5-6; possible D gene TRBD2, 6 bases. V was shortened by 2 bases and J by 2 bases, with 7 bases between the two germline ends. This CDR3 has 14 amino acids. Germline V gene lookup returns CDR1 SGHDT and CDR2 YYEEEE.